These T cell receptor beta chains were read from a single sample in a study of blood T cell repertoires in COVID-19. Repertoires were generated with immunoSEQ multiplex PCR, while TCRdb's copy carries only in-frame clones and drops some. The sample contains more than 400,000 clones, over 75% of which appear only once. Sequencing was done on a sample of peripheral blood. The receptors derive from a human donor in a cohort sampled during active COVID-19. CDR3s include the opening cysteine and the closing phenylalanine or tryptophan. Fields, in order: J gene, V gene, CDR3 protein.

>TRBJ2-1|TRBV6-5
CASTREAYNEQFF
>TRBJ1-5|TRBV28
CASTDTQKGSGSQHF
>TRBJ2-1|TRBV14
CASSRGDTGGQGARNEQFF
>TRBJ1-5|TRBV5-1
CASSLGQAGNQPQHF
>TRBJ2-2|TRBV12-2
CASRISGLAGEYTGELFF
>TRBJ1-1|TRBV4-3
CASRIDRDTEAFF
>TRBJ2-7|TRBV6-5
CASSSYRQAPYEQYF
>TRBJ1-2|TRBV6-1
CASSELAQDNPQPF
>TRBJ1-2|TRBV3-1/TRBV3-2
CASSPWPPVDYGYTF
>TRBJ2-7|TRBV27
CASMPGTGQYEQYF
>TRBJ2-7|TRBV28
CASQREMAQGGYEQYF
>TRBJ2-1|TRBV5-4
CASSSTGALYNEQFF
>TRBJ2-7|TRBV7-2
CASSLEPGYEQYF
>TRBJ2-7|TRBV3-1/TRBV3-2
CASSSRLVGSYEQYF
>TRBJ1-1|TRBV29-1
CSVVRGTAEAFF
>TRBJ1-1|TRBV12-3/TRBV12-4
CASSFSRARAFF
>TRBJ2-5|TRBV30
CAWSALAGGLNF